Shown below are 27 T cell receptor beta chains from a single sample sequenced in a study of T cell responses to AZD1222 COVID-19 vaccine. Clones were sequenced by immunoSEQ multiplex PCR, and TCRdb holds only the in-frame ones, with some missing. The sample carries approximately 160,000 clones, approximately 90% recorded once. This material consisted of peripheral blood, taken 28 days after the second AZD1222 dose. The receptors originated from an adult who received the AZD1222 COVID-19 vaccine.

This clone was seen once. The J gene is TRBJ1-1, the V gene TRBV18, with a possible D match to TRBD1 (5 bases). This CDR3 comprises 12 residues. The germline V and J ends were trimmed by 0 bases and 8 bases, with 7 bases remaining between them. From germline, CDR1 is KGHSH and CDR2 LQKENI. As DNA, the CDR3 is TGTGCCAGCTCACCACCGGCAGGGGAAGCTTTCTTT. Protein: CASSPPAGEAFF. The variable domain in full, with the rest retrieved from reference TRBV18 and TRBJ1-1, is NAGVMQNPRHLVRRRGQEARLRCSPMKGHSHVYWYRQLPEEGLKFMVYLQKENIIDESGMPKERFSAEFPKEGPSILRIQQVVRGDSAAYFCASSPPAGEAFFGQGTRLTVV.

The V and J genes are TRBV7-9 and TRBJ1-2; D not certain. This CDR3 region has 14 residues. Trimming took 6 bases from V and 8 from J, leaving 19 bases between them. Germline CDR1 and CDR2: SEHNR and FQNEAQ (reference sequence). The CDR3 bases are TGTGCCAGCAGTTCATTAGGGAGAGGCCAGGGCTACACCTTC. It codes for CASSSLGRGQGYTF.

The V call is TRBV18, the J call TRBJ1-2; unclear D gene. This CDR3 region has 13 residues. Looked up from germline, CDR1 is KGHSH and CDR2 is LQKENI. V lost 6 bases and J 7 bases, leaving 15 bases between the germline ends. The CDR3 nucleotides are TGTGCCAGCTCCCGGGAAGGAGGAGGTGGCTACACCTTC. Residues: CASSREGGGGYTF.

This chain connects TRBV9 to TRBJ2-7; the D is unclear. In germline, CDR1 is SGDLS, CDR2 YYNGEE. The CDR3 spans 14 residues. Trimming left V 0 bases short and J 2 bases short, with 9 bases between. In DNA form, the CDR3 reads TGTGCCAGCAGCGTAGAGGGAACCACCTACGAGCAGTACTTC. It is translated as CASSVEGTTYEQYF.

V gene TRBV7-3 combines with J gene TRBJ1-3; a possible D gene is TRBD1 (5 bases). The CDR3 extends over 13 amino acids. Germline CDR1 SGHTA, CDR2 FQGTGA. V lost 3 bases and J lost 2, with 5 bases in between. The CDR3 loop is CASSLGAGNTIYF. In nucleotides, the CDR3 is TGTGCCAGCAGCTTGGGGGCTGGAAACACCATATATTTT.

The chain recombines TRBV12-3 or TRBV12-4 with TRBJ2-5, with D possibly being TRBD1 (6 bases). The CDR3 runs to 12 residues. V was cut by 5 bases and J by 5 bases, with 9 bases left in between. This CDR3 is CASSQGRETQYF. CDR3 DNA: TGTGCCAGCAGTCAGGGGCGGGAGACCCAGTACTTC.

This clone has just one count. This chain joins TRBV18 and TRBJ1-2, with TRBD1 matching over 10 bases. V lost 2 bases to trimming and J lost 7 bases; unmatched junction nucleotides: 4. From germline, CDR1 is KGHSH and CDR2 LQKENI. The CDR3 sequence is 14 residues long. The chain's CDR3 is CASSPGDRGVGYTF. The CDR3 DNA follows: TGTGCCAGCTCACCAGGGGACAGGGGAGTTGGCTACACCTTC.

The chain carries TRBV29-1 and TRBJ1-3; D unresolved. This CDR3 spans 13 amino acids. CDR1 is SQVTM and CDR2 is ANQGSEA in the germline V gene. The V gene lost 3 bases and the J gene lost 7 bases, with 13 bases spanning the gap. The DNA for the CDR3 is TGCAGCGTTGAGAGGACCTATAGGAACACCATATATTTT. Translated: CSVERTYRNTIYF.

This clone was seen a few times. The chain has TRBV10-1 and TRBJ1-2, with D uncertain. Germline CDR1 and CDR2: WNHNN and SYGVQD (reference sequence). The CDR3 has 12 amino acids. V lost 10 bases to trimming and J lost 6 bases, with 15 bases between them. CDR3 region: CATFSKEHGYTF. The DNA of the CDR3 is TGCGCCACCTTCTCCAAGGAACATGGCTACACCTTC.

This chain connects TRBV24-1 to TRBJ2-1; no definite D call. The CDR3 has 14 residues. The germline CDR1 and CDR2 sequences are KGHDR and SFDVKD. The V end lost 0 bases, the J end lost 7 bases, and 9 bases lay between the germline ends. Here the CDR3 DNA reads TGTGCCACCAGTGATTTGCACAACGGGAATGAGCAGTTCTTC. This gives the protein CATSDLHNGNEQFF.

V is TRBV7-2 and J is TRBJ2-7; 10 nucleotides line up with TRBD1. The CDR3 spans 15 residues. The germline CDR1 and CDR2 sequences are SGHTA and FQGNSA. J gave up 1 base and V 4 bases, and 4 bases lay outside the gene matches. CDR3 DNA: TGTGCCAGCAGCTCGGACAGGGGGTTTTCCTACGAGCAGTACTTC. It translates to CASSSDRGFSYEQYF.

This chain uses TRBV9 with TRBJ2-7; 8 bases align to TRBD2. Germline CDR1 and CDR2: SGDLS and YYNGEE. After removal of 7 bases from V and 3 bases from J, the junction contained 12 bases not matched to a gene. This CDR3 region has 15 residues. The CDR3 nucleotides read TGTGCCAGCGGACTGGGCGGGGGGCCCTTCTACGAGCAGTACTTC. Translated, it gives CASGLGGGPFYEQYF.

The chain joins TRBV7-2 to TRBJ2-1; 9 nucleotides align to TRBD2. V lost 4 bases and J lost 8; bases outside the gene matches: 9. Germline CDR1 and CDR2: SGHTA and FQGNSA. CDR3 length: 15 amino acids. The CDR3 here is CASSSLAGSLYEQFF. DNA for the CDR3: TGTGCCAGCAGCTCCCTAGCGGGGTCCCTCTATGAGCAGTTCTTC. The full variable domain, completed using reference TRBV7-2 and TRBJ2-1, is GAGVSQSPSNKVTEKGKDVELRCDPISGHTALYWYRQSLGQGLEFLIYFQGNSAPDKSGLPSDRFSAERTGGSVSTLTIQRTQQEDSAVYLCASSSLAGSLYEQFFGPGTRLTVL.

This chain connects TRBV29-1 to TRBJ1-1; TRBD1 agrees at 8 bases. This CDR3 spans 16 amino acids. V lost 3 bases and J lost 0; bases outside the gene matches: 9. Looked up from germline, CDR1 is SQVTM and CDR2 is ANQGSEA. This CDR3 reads CSVEGRYRGMNTEAFF. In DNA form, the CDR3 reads TGCAGCGTTGAGGGGCGATACAGGGGGATGAACACTGAAGCTTTCTTT.

This CDR3 reads CASSLVGRAFF. Written as DNA, the CDR3 is TGTGCCAGCAGCTTAGTAGGTCGGGCTTTCTTT. The chain uses TRBV7-9 and TRBJ1-1; no reliable D call. This CDR3 is built from 11 residues. Deletions cut 1 base from V and 11 bases from J, with 8 bases between. Per germline, CDR1 SEHNR and CDR2 FQNEAQ (reference sequence). The variable domain in full, completed from reference TRBV7-9 and TRBJ1-1, reads DTGVSQNPRHKITKRGQNVTFRCDPISEHNRLYWYRQTLGQGPEFLTYFQNEAQLEKSRLLSDRFSAERPKGSFSTLEIQRTEQGDSAMYLCASSLVGRAFFGQGTRLTVV.

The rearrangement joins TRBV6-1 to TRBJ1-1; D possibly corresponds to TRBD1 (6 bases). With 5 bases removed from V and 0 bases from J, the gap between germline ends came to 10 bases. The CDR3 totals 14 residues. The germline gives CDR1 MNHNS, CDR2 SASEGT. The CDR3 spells CASSSGAMNTEAFF. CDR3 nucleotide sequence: TGTGCCAGCAGTTCAGGGGCCATGAACACTGAAGCTTTCTTT.

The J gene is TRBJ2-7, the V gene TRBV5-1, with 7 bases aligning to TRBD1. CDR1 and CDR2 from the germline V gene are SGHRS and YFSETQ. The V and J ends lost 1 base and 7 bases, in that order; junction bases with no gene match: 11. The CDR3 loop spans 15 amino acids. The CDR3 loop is CASSLIGGSGREQYF. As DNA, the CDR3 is TGCGCCAGCAGCTTGATAGGGGGCTCAGGTCGAGAGCAGTACTTC.

The CDR3 region has the DNA TGTGCCAGCAGTGCCCGACTAGCGGGGACCCAAGAGACCCAGTACTTC. The encoded protein is CASSARLAGTQETQYF. The rearrangement joins TRBV6-1 to TRBJ2-5; TRBD2 matches 11 bases. Trimming at V came to 4 bases and at J to 1 base, leaving 5 bases not matched to a gene. CDR1 and CDR2 (germline): MNHNS, SASEGT. The CDR3 has 16 amino acids.

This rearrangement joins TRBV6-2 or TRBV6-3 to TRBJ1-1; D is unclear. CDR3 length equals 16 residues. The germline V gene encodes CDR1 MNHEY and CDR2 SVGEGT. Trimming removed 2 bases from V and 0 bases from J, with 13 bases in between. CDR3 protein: CASSYAAPLMNTEAFF. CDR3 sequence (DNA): TGTGCCAGCAGTTACGCGGCGCCGTTAATGAACACTGAAGCTTTCTTT.

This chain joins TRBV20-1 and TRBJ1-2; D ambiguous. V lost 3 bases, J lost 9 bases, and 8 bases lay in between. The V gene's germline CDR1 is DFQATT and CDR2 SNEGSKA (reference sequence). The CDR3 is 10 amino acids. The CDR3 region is CSASLYSYTF. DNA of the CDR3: TGCAGTGCTAGTTTGTATAGCTACACCTTC.

The CDR3 DNA sequence: TGTGCCAGCAGCGCCAAATCAGGAGTCGGGGAGCTGTTTTTT. Its protein is CASSAKSGVGELFF. The rearrangement links TRBV9 to TRBJ2-2; no clear D gene. The CDR3 totals 14 residues. Germline-derived CDR1 and CDR2 are SGDLS and YYNGEE. Trimming stripped 3 bases from V and 7 bases from J, with 13 bases between.

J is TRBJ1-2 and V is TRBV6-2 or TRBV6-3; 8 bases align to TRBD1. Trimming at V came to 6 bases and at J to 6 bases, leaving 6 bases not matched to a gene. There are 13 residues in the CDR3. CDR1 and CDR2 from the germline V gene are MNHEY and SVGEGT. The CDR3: CASSDRGHHGYTF. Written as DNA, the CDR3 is TGTGCCAGCAGCGACAGGGGACACCATGGCTACACCTTC.

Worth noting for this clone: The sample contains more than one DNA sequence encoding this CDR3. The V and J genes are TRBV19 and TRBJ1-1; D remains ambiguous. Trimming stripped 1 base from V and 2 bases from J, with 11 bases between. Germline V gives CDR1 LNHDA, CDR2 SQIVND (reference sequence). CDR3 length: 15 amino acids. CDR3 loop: CASSIVGYTNTEAFF. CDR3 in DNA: TGTGCCAGTAGTATAGTTGGGTATACTAACACTGAAGCTTTCTTT.

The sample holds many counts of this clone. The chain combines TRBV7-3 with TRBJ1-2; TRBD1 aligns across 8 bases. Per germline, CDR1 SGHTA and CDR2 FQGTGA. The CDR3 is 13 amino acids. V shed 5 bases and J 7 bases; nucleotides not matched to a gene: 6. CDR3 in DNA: TGTGCCAGCAGCGTGGGACAGGAAGCTGGCTACACCTTC. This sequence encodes CASSVGQEAGYTF.

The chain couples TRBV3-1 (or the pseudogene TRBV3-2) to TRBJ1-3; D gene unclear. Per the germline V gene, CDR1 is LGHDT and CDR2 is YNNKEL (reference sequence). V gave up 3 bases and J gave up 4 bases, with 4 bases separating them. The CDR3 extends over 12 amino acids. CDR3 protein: CASSQLGNTIYF. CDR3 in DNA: TGTGCCAGCAGCCAGCTAGGAAACACCATATATTTT.

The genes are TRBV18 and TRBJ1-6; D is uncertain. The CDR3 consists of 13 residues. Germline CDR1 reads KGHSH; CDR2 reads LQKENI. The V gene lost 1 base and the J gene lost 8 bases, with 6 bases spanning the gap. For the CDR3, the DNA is TGTGCCAGCTCACCACACGGGGATTCACCCCTCCACTTT. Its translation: CASSPHGDSPLHF.

CDR3 sequence: CASQSRVRSEAFF. DNA of the CDR3: TGTGCCAGCCAGAGCAGGGTGAGGTCTGAAGCTTTCTTT. V usage is TRBV19 and J usage is TRBJ1-1, with D maybe TRBD1 (5 bases). Trimming left V 9 bases short and J 6 bases short, with 17 bases between. Looked up from germline, CDR1 is LNHDA and CDR2 is SQIVND (reference sequence). The CDR3 spans 13 residues.